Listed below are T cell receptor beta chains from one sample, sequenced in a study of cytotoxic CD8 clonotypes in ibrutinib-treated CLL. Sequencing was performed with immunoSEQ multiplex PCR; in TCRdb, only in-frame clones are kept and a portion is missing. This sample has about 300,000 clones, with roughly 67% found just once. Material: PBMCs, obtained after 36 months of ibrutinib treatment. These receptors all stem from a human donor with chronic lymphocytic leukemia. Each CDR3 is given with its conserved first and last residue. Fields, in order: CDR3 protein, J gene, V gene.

CDR3: CASSLYTSYEQYF
J: TRBJ2-7
V: TRBV11-2

CDR3: CASSLDWGVETQYF
J: TRBJ2-5
V: TRBV28

CDR3: CASSQRGLAGGYEQYF
J: TRBJ2-7
V: TRBV14

CDR3: CASSPTGGQETQYF
J: TRBJ2-5
V: TRBV4-1

CDR3: CASSWTGQESLAQYF
J: TRBJ2-3
V: TRBV5-6

CDR3: CASSLARTNTEAFF
J: TRBJ1-1
V: TRBV11-2

CDR3: CASSLAGPLLADEQFF
J: TRBJ2-1
V: TRBV5-6

CDR3: CASSHLRGSTGELFF
J: TRBJ2-2
V: TRBV5-1

CDR3: CASSFRTGGLSGYTF
J: TRBJ1-2
V: TRBV5-6

CDR3: CASSTGTQQFF
J: TRBJ2-1
V: TRBV10-1

CDR3: CASSHPGQRIGELFF
J: TRBJ2-2
V: TRBV4-1

CDR3: CASSISRNTGELFF
J: TRBJ2-2
V: TRBV19

CDR3: CASSIKDNQPQHF
J: TRBJ1-5
V: TRBV19

CDR3: CASSQEPSGGALVETQYF
J: TRBJ2-5
V: TRBV4-1

CDR3: CATSRDTPTTGTTHPNYGYTF
J: TRBJ1-2
V: TRBV15

CDR3: CASSLISREQYF
J: TRBJ2-7
V: TRBV5-4

CDR3: CASSLGIYYGYTF
J: TRBJ1-2
V: TRBV5-1

CDR3: CASRVGQPQHF
J: TRBJ1-5
V: TRBV23-1

CDR3: CASSPASGANVLTF
J: TRBJ2-6
V: TRBV28

CDR3: CASSLVGGTDTQYF
J: TRBJ2-3
V: TRBV7-3

CDR3: CASSGGLANVETQYF
J: TRBJ2-5
V: TRBV2

CDR3: CASSLTWGFGVFTYEQYF
J: TRBJ2-7
V: TRBV5-1

CDR3: CASSFFSGTGLYNEQFF
J: TRBJ2-1
V: TRBV11-2

CDR3: CASSPHRGRTDTQYF
J: TRBJ2-3
V: TRBV7-3

CDR3: CASSPRTGGYGYTF
J: TRBJ1-2
V: TRBV18

CDR3: CASSLAQRGTILTDTQYF
J: TRBJ2-3
V: TRBV5-1

CDR3: CASSHGTGSTDTQYF
J: TRBJ2-3
V: TRBV11-3

CDR3: CASSSGTSRPNEQFF
J: TRBJ2-1
V: TRBV11-3

CDR3: CASSHQTSGNTGELFF
J: TRBJ2-2
V: TRBV4-3

CDR3: CASSLVGQGGYTQYF
J: TRBJ2-3
V: TRBV5-6

CDR3: CASSLGADFTEAFF
J: TRBJ1-1
V: TRBV11-2

CDR3: CASSFTGGPSYEQYF
J: TRBJ2-7
V: TRBV19

CDR3: CASSLEETSGNYNEQFF
J: TRBJ2-1
V: TRBV5-1

CDR3: CASSPVGTGGPGEQFF
J: TRBJ2-1
V: TRBV18

CDR3: CASSLGTGDESPLHF
J: TRBJ1-6
V: TRBV5-1

CDR3: CASSPPAWEGYTF
J: TRBJ1-2
V: TRBV9

CDR3: CASRPTAYEQYF
J: TRBJ2-7
V: TRBV28

CDR3: CASSYSVGLTEAFF
J: TRBJ1-1
V: TRBV6-5

CDR3: CASRAADSTYEQYF
J: TRBJ2-7
V: TRBV19

CDR3: CASSQDWASGPYEQYF
J: TRBJ2-7
V: TRBV4-3

CDR3: CASSVGWDRATYEQYF
J: TRBJ2-7
V: TRBV9